This TCR beta chain is from a study of beta chain features in type 1 diabetes. The whole isolated RNA underwent reverse transcription, so sequencing captured expressed TCRB transcripts. TCRdb keeps only in-frame clones here, not all; method: immunoSEQ multiplex PCR. Of around 250,000 clones listed, around 65% were seen once; the top ten hold approximately 0.053%. CDR3 length equals 12 residues. Trimming removed 6 bases at V and 7 bases at J, with 9 bases between. The germline gives CDR1 SNHLY, CDR2 FYNNEI. In the case of this clone: Its antigen is unknown.

Study results and caveats: Small HLA sub-analyses could not settle whether HLA shapes TCRB rearrangement.

The rearrangement joins TRBV2 to TRBJ1-4; unclear D gene. Sequenced sample: naive CD4+ T cells from blood. This receptor was taken from a young man in good health. CDR3: CASRQSGEKLFF. For the CDR3, the DNA is TGTGCCAGCAGACAAAGCGGTGAAAAACTGTTTTTT.